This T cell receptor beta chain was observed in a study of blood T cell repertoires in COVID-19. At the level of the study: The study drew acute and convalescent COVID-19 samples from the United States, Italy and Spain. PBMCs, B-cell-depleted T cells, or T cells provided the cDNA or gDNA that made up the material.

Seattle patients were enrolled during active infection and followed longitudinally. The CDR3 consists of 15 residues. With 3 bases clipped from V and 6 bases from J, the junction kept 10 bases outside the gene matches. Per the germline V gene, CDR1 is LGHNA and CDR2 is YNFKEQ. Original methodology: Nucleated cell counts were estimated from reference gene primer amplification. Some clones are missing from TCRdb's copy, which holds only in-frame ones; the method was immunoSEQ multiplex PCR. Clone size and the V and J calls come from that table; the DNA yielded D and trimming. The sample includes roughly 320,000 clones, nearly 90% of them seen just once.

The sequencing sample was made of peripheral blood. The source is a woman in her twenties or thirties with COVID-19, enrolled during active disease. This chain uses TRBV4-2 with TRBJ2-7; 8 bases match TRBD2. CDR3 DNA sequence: TGTGCCAGCAGCCAGGAGCGGGGGCTATTGGGCGAGCAGTACTTC. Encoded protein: CASSQERGLLGEQYF.